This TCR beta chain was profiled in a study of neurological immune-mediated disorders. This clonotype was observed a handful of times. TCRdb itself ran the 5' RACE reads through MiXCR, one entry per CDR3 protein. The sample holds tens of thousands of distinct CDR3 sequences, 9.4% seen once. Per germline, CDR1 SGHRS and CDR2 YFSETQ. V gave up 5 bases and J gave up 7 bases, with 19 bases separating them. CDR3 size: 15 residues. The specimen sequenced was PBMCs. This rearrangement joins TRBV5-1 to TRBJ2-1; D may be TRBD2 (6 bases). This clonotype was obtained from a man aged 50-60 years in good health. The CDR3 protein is CASRDRLVQGNEQFF. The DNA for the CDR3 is TGCGCCAGCAGGGATCGACTAGTCCAAGGGAATGAGCAGTTCTTC.